One and the same sample provided the 10 T cell receptor beta chains below, sequenced in a study of early T cells in non-severe SARS-CoV-2 infection. Via MiXCR, TCRdb re-called the 5' RACE reads, giving one row per CDR3 protein. The table includes 60,000 to 75,000 distinct CDR3 sequences, about 10% detected once. Sequenced sample: whole blood. The receptors originated from an adult who was a healthcare worker with PCR-confirmed SARS-CoV-2 infection or an uninfected control (not recorded which).

This clonotype showed up many times. The chain couples TRBV6-2 or TRBV6-3 to TRBJ2-1; 8 bases are a match to TRBD2. V shed 7 bases, J shed 9 bases, and the junction held 11 bases outside the gene matches. CDR1 is MNHEY, CDR2 SVGEGT, per germline. This CDR3 region has 14 residues. The CDR3 region has the DNA TGTGCCAGCACTCACCGGGAGGGCCGGGGTGAGCAGTTCTTC. This sequence encodes CASTHREGRGEQFF.

This clonotype was seen ten or more times. As DNA, the CDR3 is TGTGCCAGCAGTTACTCAGAACAGAACCCCACAGATACGCAGTATTTT. Residues: CASSYSEQNPTDTQYF. The gene calls are TRBV6-6 and TRBJ2-3; D is uncertain. In germline, CDR1 is MNHNY, CDR2 SVGAGI (reference sequence). CDR3 length: 16 residues. Trimming stripped 0 bases from V and 2 bases from J, with 12 bases between.

This clonotype was found many times. The chain links TRBV27 to TRBJ1-2; tentatively, D is TRBD1 (5 bases). Trimming took 0 bases from V and 4 from J, leaving 15 bases between them. Germline CDR1 reads MNHEY; CDR2 reads SMNVEV (reference sequence). The length of the CDR3 is 16 residues. The CDR3 protein is CASSLSWQGRSYGYTF. The CDR3, as DNA: TGTGCCAGCAGTTTATCGTGGCAGGGAAGAAGCTATGGCTACACCTTC.

V gene TRBV7-8 combines with J gene TRBJ2-1, with no clear D. This CDR3 comprises 13 residues. The V gene lost 2 bases and the J gene lost 8 bases, with 10 bases spanning the gap. CDR1 and CDR2 from the germline V gene are SGHVS and FQNEAQ. The CDR3 here is CASSLYRAYEQFF. DNA of the CDR3: TGTGCCAGCAGCTTATACCGTGCGTATGAGCAGTTCTTC.

For the CDR3, the DNA is TGTGCCTGGGGGCGGTCTCTAGGGAGCGAGCAGTACTTC. It specifies CAWGRSLGSEQYF. This sequence joins TRBV30 and TRBJ2-7, with D maybe TRBD2 (5 bases). The V end lost 5 bases, the J end lost 6 bases, and 17 bases lay between the germline ends. The germline V gene encodes CDR1 GTSNPN and CDR2 SVGIG (reference sequence). This CDR3 has 13 residues.

This clonotype was detected ten times or more. The J gene is TRBJ2-2, the V gene TRBV19, with 7 positions matching TRBD1. Germline CDR1 and CDR2: LNHDA and SQIVND (reference sequence). Trimming removed 4 bases from V and 4 bases from J; junction bases left unmatched: 3. This CDR3 comprises 14 residues. Here the CDR3 reads CASSTGQPTGELFF. CDR3 DNA sequence: TGTGCCAGTAGTACGGGACAGCCCACCGGGGAGCTGTTTTTT.

This sequence joins TRBV9 and TRBJ1-1; D gene ambiguous. The CDR3 sequence is 12 residues long. The germline V gene has CDR1 SGDLS and CDR2 YYNGEE. V was clipped by 1 base and J by 5 bases, with 6 bases between them. CDR3 nucleotides: TGTGCCAGCAGCGTAATGGAGACTGAAGCTTTCTTT. Amino acids: CASSVMETEAFF.

This clonotype was seen many times. The J gene is TRBJ1-3, the V gene TRBV7-6; D is ambiguous. CDR1 is SGHVS, CDR2 FNYEAQ, per germline. The CDR3 is 16 amino acids. V dropped 1 base and J dropped 4 bases, with 14 bases sitting between them. The CDR3 DNA follows: TGTGCCAGCAGCTTAGGGGAGGTCTCTTCAGGAAACACCATATATTTT. It yields the protein CASSLGEVSSGNTIYF.

This clonotype was seen a handful of times. The chain joins TRBV12-3 or TRBV12-4 to TRBJ1-4, with 8 bases fitting TRBD1. The CDR3 has 11 amino acids. With 3 bases clipped from V and 14 bases from J, the junction kept 2 bases outside the gene matches. For the CDR3, the DNA is TGTGCCAGCAGTTTGGGGACAGGTCTGTTTTTT. Translated: CASSLGTGLFF.

In this sample, this clonotype turned up many times. This rearrangement joins TRBV29-1 to TRBJ2-1, with 9 bases matching TRBD2. Germline lookup yields CDR1 SQVTM and CDR2 ANQGSEA. V lost 4 bases to trimming and J lost 7 bases; unmatched junction nucleotides: 5. This CDR3 has 13 amino acids. The CDR3 loop reads CSVASGMANEQFF. In nucleotides, the CDR3 is TGCAGCGTTGCTAGCGGGATGGCTAATGAGCAGTTCTTC.